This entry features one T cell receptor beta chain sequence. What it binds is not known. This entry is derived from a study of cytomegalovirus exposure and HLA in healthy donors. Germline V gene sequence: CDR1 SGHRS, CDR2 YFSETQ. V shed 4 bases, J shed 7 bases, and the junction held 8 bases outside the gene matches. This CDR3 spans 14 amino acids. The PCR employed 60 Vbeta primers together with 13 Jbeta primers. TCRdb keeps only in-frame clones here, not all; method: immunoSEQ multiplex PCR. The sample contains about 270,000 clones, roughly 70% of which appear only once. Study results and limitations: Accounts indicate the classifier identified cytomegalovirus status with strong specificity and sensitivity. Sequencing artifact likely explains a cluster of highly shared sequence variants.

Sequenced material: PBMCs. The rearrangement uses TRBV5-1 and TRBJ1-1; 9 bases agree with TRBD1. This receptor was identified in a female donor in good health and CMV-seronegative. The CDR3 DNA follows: TGCGCCAGCAGCCCTGGGACAGGGTCTTTTGAAGCTTTCTTT. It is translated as CASSPGTGSFEAFF.